This T cell receptor (beta chain) was captured in a study of cytomegalovirus exposure and HLA in healthy donors. Study summary: Under 85% of 300 to 450 genotyped donors fell in the Caucasian-associated ancestry cluster.

Primers included in the PCR were 60 Vbeta and 13 Jbeta primers. Produced via immunoSEQ multiplex PCR; TCRdb's table is partial and in-frame only. The sample yields 150,000 to 200,000 clones, roughly 80% seen once. Study results and limitations: CMV serostatus was the sole immune exposure information available.

In the case of this clone: Its antigen is unknown.

Sequenced material: PBMCs. The receptor was isolated from a male donor in good health and CMV-seronegative.

The CDR3: CASSILAGVLTKNIQYF. CDR3 nucleotides: TGTGCCAGTAGTATTCTAGCGGGAGTCTTAACCAAAAACATTCAGTACTTC. J is TRBJ2-4 and V is TRBV19; 10 nucleotides match TRBD2. Losses at the gene ends were 3 bases for V and 2 bases for J; bases not matched to a gene: 7. The CDR3 spans 17 residues. Germline lookup yields CDR1 LNHDA and CDR2 SQIVND (reference sequence).